This T cell receptor beta chain is drawn from a study of cytotoxic CD8 clonotypes in ibrutinib-treated CLL (dated by TCRdb to about 2021). In terms of the full investigation: The cohort included roughly 15 treatment-naive and roughly ten relapsed/refractory patients; under 18 were IGHV unmutated. On average, each sample had 255,043 productive templates and approximately 100,000 productive rearrangements. The response samples were drawn at a median of approximately 12 months into treatment, with a range of about 6 to 36 months. Every sample from remission and from progressive disease was obtained while the patients were still on ibrutinib. Of the 86 people in the trial, about two dozen had longitudinal samples available. Responses were partial in some 24 patients and complete in 2; after median approximately 67 months follow-up, roughly 14 stayed in remission and some twelve progressed. Cryopreserved peripheral blood mononuclear cells were collected before treatment, at response, and at either disease progression or sustained remission. Broader findings and caveats from the paper: Clonality increased at ibrutinib response, stayed stable in sustained remission, and fell back toward baseline at progression. Lymph node repertoires were not examined, and the timing of sampling was not matched between patients in sustained remission and those whose disease progressed. Baseline clonality exceeded that of age-matched healthy donors and correlated strongly with circulating CD8+ T-cell counts. Public clonotypes were rare and either contracted or stayed stable during treatment, and the rise in clonality at ibrutinib response reflected the expansion of private clonotypes.

A remark on this clone: Its antigen is currently not known. Base qualities are missing; no much larger clone stands one base away.

The V and J ends are trimmed by 0 bases and 3 bases, leaving 16 bases between them. CDR1 MGHRA and CDR2 YSYEKL were looked up in the germline V gene. Spanning cysteine to phenylalanine, the CDR3 consists of 17 amino acids. Only the CDR3 DNA stays, 51 bases, in frame from base 1. The goal of deep resolution MiSeq sequencing was a depth between 1 in 1 million and 1 in 200,000 T cells, and coverage averaged 10x per clonotype. TCR beta libraries were generated with the immunoSEQ hsTCRB Kit. As for how the authors treated the data: Data were analyzed with ImmunoSEQ Data Assistant and ImmunoSEQ Analyzer, with V, D and J genes assigned per IMGT definitions. Clonality, which ranges from 0 to 1, was calculated by subtracting the normalized Shannon entropy of productive rearrangement frequencies from one. Only overrepresented clonotypes making up at least 0.05% of the repertoire of each patient were included in the public clonotype analysis. Approximately 14 age-matched healthy donor repertoires from immuneACCESS served as clonality controls. TCRdb retrieved this table from immuneACCESS and kept in-frame rearrangements only. Not all clones are present; in checked studies, unresolved V genes account for under half, and no reason is known for the remainder. D and trimming come from the DNA, and the V and J calls and clone size come from that table. For this sample there are about 200,000 clones; 70% appear just once. Of the sample, around 5.9% is held by the ten largest clones.

What the time point label conveys for this sample: approximately eleven months on ibrutinib. For TCR beta library preparation, about 2 micrograms of genomic DNA were isolated from cryopreserved PBMCs. Longitudinal blood samples from CLL patients on ibrutinib monotherapy underwent high-throughput TCR beta sequencing. The patients took part in an open-label, single-center phase 2 trial of ibrutinib monotherapy. Recombination linked TRBV4-1 to TRBJ2-3, with the D segment possibly TRBD1 or TRBD2, each aligning over 6 bases. The specimen comprised PBMCs, sampled after 12 months of ibrutinib treatment. This receptor was obtained from a human donor with chronic lymphocytic leukemia. The CDR3 has the sequence CASSQDSGGGRTDTQYF. The DNA is TGCGCCAGCAGCCAAGATTCCGGAGGGGGGAGGACAGATACGCAGTATTTT.